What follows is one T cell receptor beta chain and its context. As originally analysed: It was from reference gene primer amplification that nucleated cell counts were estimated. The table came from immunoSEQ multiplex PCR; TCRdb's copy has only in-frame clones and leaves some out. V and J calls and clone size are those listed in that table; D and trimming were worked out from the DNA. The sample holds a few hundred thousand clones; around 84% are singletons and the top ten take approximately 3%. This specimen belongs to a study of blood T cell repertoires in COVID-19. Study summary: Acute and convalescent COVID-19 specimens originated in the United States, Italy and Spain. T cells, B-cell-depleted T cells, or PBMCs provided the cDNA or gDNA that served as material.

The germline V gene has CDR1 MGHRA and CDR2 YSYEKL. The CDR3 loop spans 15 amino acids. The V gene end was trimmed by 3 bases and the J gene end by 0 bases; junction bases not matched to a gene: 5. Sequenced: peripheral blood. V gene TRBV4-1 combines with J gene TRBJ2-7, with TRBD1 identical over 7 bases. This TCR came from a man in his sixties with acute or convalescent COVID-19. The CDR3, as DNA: TGCGCCAGCAGCCACGGGACAGTCAGCTCCTACGAGCAGTACTTC. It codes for CASSHGTVSSYEQYF.